The 11 T cell receptor beta chains below come from one sample, sequenced in a study of CD8+ T cells in alopecia areata. RNA was extracted and reverse transcribed into cDNA as the sequencing template. Sequenced by immunoSEQ multiplex PCR; TCRdb stores in-frame clones only, minus some. The sample carries about 180,000 clones, roughly 65% recorded once. This material consisted of CD4+ T cells sorted from blood, taken at week 0. The origin of the receptors is a human donor with alopecia areata.

This clone was observed many times. The DNA of the CDR3 is TGCAGTGCAGCCGGGGGCGAGACCCAGTACTTC. This sequence encodes CSAAGGETQYF. The genes are TRBV20-1 and TRBJ2-5, with D perhaps TRBD1 or TRBD2 (6 bases each). The CDR3 spans 11 residues. V lost 6 bases and J 5 bases, leaving 10 bases between the germline ends. The germline V gene encodes CDR1 DFQATT and CDR2 SNEGSKA (reference sequence).

The table lists this clone with a count of one. The DNA for the CDR3 is TGTGCCACCGGCGACAGGGGGTCCTACGAGCAGTACTTC. Residues: CATGDRGSYEQYF. The V and J genes are TRBV15 and TRBJ2-7; 9 positions match TRBD1. Trimming removed 8 bases from V and 1 base from J; junction bases left unmatched: 3. This CDR3 has 13 amino acids. Germline loops: CDR1 LNHNV, CDR2 YYDKDF (reference sequence).

This clone was picked up one time. The chain carries TRBV4-1 and TRBJ1-2, with D unresolved. The CDR3 contains 13 residues. V dropped 1 base and J dropped 8 bases, with 11 bases sitting between them. Germline CDR1 and CDR2: MGHRA and YSYEKL. CDR3 nucleotide sequence: TGCGCCAGCAGCCAAGCACCCTCCAGCGGCTACACCTTC. Translation: CASSQAPSSGYTF.

This clone was seen a few times. V and J are TRBV29-1 and TRBJ1-5; possible D gene TRBD1, 5 bases. The CDR3 contains 13 residues. CDR1 SQVTM and CDR2 ANQGSEA come from the germline V gene. V lost 4 bases and J lost 4, with 11 bases in between. CDR3 loop: CSVGGDGNQPQHF. Written as DNA, the CDR3 is TGCAGCGTTGGGGGCGACGGTAATCAGCCCCAGCATTTT.

The chain couples TRBV2 to TRBJ2-7; 7 bases line up with TRBD2. The CDR3 covers 13 residues. Germline loops: CDR1 SNHLY, CDR2 FYNNEI. V lost 6 bases and J lost 7; bases outside the gene matches: 9. Here the CDR3 reads CASRRGGSWEQYF. As DNA, the CDR3 is TGTGCCAGCAGACGCGGGGGTTCGTGGGAGCAGTACTTC.

The V and J genes are TRBV30 and TRBJ1-5, with D tentatively TRBD1 (5 bases). Germline CDR1 reads GTSNPN; CDR2 reads SVGIG (reference sequence). Trimming removed 4 bases at V and 3 bases at J, with 13 bases between. There are 14 residues in the CDR3. CDR3 loop: CAWTIGENNQPQHF. DNA of the CDR3: TGTGCCTGGACCATAGGGGAGAACAATCAGCCCCAGCATTTT.

Within the sample, this clone is medium-sized (0.01 to 0.1%). The gene calls are TRBV5-4 and TRBJ1-1; 10 bases align to TRBD1. The V and J ends lost 9 bases and 3 bases, in that order; junction bases with no gene match: 8. The CDR3 totals 14 residues. The germline gives CDR1 SGHNT, CDR2 YYREEE (reference sequence). The CDR3 DNA follows: TGTGCCACAAGGACAGGGGGTAGAGACACTGAAGCTTTCTTT. Its protein product is CATRTGGRDTEAFF.

This clone is a singleton in its sample. The V gene is TRBV2, the J gene TRBJ1-2; TRBD1 might be the D (5 bases). Germline loops: CDR1 SNHLY, CDR2 FYNNEI. There are 15 residues in the CDR3. Trimming cost V 4 bases and J 5 bases, with 17 bases left between them. The CDR3 coding sequence is TGTGCCAGCAGTGCACTCGTTACGACAGCGTATGGCTACACCTTC. It is translated as CASSALVTTAYGYTF. The complete variable domain, with remaining parts taken from reference TRBV2 and TRBJ1-2, reads EPEVTQTPSHQVTQMGQEVILRCVPISNHLYFYWYRQILGQKVEFLVSFYNNEISEKSEIFDDQFSVERPDGSNFTLKIRSTKLEDSAMYFCASSALVTTAYGYTFGSGTRLTVV.

This sequence joins TRBV9 and TRBJ2-1; maybe TRBD1 (6 bases). V dropped 1 base and J dropped 10 bases, with 18 bases sitting between them. This CDR3 spans 15 amino acids. Germline CDR1 and CDR2: SGDLS and YYNGEE. DNA for the CDR3: TGTGCCAGCAGCGTAAGGCCTAGATCCCAGGGGGAGCAGTTCTTC. This translates into CASSVRPRSQGEQFF.

This CDR3 is CASDNRGLTDTQYF. Here the CDR3 DNA reads TGTGCCTCAGACAACAGGGGTTTGACAGATACGCAGTATTTT. The gene calls are TRBV30 and TRBJ2-3, with 7 bases identical to TRBD1. The CDR3 has 14 residues. Germline V gene data show CDR1 as GTSNPN and CDR2 as SVGIG (reference sequence). With 7 bases clipped from V and 3 bases from J, the junction kept 10 bases outside the gene matches.

The V gene is TRBV11-2, the J gene TRBJ1-6; D possibly corresponds to TRBD1 (5 bases). From germline, CDR1 is SGHAT and CDR2 FQNNGV. The length of the CDR3 is 15 residues. Trimming took off 5 bases at V and 5 bases at J, with 13 bases between the two ends. CDR3: CASSPLWGDNSPLHF. The DNA of the CDR3 is TGTGCCAGCAGCCCTCTATGGGGGGATAATTCACCCCTCCACTTT.